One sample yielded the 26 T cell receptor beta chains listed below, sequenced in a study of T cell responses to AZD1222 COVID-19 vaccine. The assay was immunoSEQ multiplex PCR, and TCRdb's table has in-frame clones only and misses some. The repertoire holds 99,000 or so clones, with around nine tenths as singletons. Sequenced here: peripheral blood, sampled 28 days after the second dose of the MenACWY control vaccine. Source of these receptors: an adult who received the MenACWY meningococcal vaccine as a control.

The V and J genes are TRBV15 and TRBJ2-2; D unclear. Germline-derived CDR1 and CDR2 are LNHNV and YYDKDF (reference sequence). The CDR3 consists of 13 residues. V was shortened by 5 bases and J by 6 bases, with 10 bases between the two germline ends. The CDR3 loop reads CATSAVPPGELFF. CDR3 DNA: TGTGCCACCAGCGCAGTTCCCCCCGGGGAGCTGTTTTTT.

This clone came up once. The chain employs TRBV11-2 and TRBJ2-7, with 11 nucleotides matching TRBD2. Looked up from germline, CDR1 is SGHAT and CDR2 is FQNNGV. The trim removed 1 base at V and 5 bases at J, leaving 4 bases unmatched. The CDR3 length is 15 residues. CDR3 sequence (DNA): TGTGCCAGCAGCTTAGTAGCGGGGGGGCCCCACGAGCAGTACTTC. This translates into CASSLVAGGPHEQYF. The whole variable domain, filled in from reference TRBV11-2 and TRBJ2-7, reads EAGVAQSPRYKIIEKRQSVAFWCNPISGHATLYWYQQILGQGPKLLIQFQNNGVVDDSQLPKDRFSAERLKGVDSTLKIQPAKLEDSAVYLCASSLVAGGPHEQYFGPGTRLTVT.

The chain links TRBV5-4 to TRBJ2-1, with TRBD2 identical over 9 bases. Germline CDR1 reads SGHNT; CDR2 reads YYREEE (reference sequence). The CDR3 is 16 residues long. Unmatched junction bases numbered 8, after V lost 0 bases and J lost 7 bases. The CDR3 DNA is TGTGCCAGCAGCTTGGGGTCGGGACTAGCCGAAAATGAGCAGTTCTTC. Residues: CASSLGSGLAENEQFF.

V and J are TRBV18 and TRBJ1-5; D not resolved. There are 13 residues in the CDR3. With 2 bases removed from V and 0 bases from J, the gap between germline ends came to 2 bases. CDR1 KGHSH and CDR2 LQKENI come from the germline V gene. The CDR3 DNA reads TGTGCCAGCTCACCAGATAGCAATCAGCCCCAGCATTTT. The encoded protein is CASSPDSNQPQHF.

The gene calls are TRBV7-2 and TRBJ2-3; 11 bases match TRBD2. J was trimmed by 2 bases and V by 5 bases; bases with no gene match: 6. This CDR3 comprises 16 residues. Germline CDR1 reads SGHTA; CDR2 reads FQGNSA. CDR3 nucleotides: TGTGCCAGCAGCCAGACTAGCGGGGCGACCACAGATACGCAGTATTTT. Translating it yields CASSQTSGATTDTQYF.

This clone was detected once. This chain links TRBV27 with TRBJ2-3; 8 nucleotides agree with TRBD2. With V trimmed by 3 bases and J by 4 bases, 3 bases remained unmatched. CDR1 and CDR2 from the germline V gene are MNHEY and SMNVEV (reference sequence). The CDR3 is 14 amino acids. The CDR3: CASSLGGGSDTQYF. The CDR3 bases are TGTGCCAGCAGTTTGGGCGGGGGGTCAGATACGCAGTATTTT.

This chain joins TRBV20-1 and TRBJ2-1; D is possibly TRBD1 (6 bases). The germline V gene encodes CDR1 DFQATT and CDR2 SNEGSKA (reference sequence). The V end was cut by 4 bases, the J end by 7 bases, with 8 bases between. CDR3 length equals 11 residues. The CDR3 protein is CSAIGQNEQFF. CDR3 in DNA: TGCAGTGCTATTGGACAGAATGAGCAGTTCTTC.

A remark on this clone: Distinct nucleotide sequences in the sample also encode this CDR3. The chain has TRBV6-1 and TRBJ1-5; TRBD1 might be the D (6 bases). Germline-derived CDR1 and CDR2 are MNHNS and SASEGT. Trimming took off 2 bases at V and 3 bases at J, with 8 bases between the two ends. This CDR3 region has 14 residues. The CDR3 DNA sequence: TGTGCCAGCAGTGAAACAGGGAACAATCAGCCCCAGCATTTT. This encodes CASSETGNNQPQHF.

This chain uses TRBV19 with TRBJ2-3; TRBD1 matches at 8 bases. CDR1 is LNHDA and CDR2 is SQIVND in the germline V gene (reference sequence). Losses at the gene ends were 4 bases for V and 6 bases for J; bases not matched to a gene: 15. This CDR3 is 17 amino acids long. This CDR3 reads CASSSPADRALGDTQYF. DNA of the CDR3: TGTGCCAGTAGTAGCCCGGCGGACAGGGCCCTCGGGGATACGCAGTATTTT.

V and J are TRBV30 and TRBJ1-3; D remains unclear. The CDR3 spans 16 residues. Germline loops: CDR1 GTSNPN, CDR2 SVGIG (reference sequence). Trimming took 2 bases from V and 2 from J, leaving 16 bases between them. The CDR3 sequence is CAWSRRKGFPGNTIYF. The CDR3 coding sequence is TGTGCCTGGAGTCGCCGGAAGGGATTCCCTGGAAACACCATATATTTT.

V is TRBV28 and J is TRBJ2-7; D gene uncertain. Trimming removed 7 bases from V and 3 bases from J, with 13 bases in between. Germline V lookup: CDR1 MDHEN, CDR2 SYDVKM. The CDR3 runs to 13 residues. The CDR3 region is CASTPRVGYEQYF. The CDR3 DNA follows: TGTGCCAGCACCCCCCGAGTTGGCTACGAGCAGTACTTC.

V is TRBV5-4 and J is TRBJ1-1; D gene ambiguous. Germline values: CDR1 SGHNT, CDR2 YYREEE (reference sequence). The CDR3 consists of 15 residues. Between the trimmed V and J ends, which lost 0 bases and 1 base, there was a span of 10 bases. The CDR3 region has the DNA TGTGCCAGCAGCTTGGGTGGGATGGGGAACACTGAAGCTTTCTTT. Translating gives CASSLGGMGNTEAFF.

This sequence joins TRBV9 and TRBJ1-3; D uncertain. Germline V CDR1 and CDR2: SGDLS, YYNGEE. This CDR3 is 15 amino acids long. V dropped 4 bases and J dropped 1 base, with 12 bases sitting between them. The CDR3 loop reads CASSQSPSSGNTIYF. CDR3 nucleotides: TGTGCCAGCAGCCAATCTCCCTCGTCTGGAAACACCATATATTTT.

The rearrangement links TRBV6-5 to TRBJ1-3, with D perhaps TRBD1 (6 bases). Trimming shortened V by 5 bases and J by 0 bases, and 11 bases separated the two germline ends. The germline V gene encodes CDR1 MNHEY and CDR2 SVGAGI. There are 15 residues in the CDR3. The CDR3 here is CASSRDMNSGNTIYF. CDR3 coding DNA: TGTGCCAGCAGTCGGGACATGAACTCTGGAAACACCATATATTTT.

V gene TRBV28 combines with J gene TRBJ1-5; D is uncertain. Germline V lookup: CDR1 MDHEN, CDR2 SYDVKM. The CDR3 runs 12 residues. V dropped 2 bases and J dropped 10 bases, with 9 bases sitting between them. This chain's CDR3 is CASSLRADPQHF. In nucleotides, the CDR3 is TGTGCCAGCAGTTTACGGGCGGACCCCCAGCATTTT.

The CDR3: CASRSLHRGVNEQYF. CDR3 DNA: TGTGCCAGCAGATCCTTACACAGGGGGGTGAACGAGCAGTACTTC. This chain links TRBV28 with TRBJ2-7; 8 nucleotides match TRBD1. This CDR3 region has 15 residues. V lost 6 bases, J lost 5 bases, and 12 bases stayed unmatched. Per germline, CDR1 MDHEN and CDR2 SYDVKM.

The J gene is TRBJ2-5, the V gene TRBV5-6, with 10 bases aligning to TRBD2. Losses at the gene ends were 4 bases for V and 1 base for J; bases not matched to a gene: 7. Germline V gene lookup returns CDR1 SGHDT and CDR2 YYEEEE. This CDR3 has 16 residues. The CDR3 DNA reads TGTGCCAGCAGCCTACTAGCGGGGATAACCCAAGAGACCCAGTACTTC. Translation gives CASSLLAGITQETQYF.

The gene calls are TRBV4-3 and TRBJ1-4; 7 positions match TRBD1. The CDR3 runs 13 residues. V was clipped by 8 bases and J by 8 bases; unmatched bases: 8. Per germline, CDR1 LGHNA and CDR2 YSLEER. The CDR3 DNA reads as TGCGCCAGCGGATATACAGGGGTAGAAAAACTGTTTTTT. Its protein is CASGYTGVEKLFF.

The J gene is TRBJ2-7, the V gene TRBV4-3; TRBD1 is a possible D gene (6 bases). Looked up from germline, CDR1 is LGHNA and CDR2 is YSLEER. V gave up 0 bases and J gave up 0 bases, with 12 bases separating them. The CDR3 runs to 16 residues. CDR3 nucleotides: TGCGCCAGCAGCCAAGAGCCACAGGGAGCCTCCTACGAGCAGTACTTC. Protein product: CASSQEPQGASYEQYF.

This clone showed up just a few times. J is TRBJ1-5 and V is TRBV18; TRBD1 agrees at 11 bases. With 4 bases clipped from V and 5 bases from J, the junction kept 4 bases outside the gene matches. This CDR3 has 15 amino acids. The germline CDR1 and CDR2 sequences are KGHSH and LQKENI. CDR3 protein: CASSLGQGADQPQHF. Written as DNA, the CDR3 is TGTGCCAGCTCACTAGGACAGGGGGCTGATCAGCCCCAGCATTTT. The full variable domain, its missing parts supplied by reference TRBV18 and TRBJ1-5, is NAGVMQNPRHLVRRRGQEARLRCSPMKGHSHVYWYRQLPEEGLKFMVYLQKENIIDESGMPKERFSAEFPKEGPSILRIQQVVRGDSAAYFCASSLGQGADQPQHFGDGTRLSIL.

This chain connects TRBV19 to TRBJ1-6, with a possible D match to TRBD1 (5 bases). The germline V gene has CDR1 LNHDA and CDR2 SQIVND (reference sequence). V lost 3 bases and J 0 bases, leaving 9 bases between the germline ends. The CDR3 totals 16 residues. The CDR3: CASSIMGTSYNSPLHF. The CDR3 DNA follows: TGTGCCAGTAGTATTATGGGGACCTCCTATAATTCACCCCTCCACTTT.

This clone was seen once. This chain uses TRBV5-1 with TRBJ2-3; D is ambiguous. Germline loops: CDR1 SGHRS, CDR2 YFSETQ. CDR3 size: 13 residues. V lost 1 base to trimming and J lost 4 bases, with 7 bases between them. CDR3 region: CASSLRSSDTQYF. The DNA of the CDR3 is TGCGCCAGCAGCTTGAGGTCATCAGATACGCAGTATTTT.

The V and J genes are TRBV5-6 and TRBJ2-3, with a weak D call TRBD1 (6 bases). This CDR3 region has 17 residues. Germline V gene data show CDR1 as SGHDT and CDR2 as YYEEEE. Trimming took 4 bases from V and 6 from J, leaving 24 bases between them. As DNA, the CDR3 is TGTGCCAGCAGCCCCCCGGTCCCAGGGGCCGGAAGGGATACGCAGTATTTT. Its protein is CASSPPVPGAGRDTQYF.

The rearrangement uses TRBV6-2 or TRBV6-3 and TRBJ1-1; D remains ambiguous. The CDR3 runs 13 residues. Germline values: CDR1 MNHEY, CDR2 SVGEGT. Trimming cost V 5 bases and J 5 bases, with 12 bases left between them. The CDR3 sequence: CASSLLGKTEAFF. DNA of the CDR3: TGTGCCAGCAGTCTACTTGGAAAGACTGAAGCTTTCTTT.

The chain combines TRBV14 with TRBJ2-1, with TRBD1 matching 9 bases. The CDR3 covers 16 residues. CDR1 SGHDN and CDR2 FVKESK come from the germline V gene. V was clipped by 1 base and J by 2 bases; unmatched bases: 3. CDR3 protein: CASSQVGDRAYNEQFF. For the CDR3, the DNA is TGTGCCAGCAGCCAAGTTGGGGACAGGGCCTACAATGAGCAGTTCTTC.

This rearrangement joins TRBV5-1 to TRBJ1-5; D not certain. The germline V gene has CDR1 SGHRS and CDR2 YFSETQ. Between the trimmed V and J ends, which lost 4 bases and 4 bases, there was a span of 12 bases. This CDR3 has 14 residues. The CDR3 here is CASSPGRENQPQHF. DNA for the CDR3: TGCGCCAGCAGCCCGGGTCGGGAAAATCAGCCCCAGCATTTT.